These 2 T cell receptor beta chains share one sample of origin, sequenced in a study of blood T cell repertoires in COVID-19. The assay was immunoSEQ multiplex PCR, and TCRdb's table has in-frame clones only and misses some. In the table there are around 160,000 clones, about 84% of which are singletons. Specimen: PBMCs or T cells enriched from blood (not recorded which). The receptors derive from a man aged 40-50 years who had recovered from COVID-19.

The rearrangement links TRBV6-5 to TRBJ1-1; tentatively, D is TRBD1 (5 bases). The CDR3 has 14 residues. V lost 6 bases to trimming and J lost 2 bases, with 13 bases between them. The germline CDR1 and CDR2 sequences are MNHEY and SVGAGI. CDR3 amino acids: CASSRAGPNTEAFF. The CDR3 DNA is TGTGCCAGCAGCCGGGCAGGGCCTAACACTGAAGCTTTCTTT.

This chain links TRBV19 with TRBJ2-7; no firm D call. The CDR3 sequence is 17 residues long. Trimming left V 7 bases short and J 0 bases short, with 22 bases between. CDR1 and CDR2 (germline): LNHDA, SQIVND (reference sequence). The CDR3 here is CASTRKITPLSSYEQYV. The DNA of the CDR3 is TGTGCCAGTACCCGAAAGATCACGCCCCTCAGCTCCTACGAGCAGTACGTC.